Presented here are 17 T cell receptor beta chains from one specimen sequenced in a study of blood T cell repertoires in COVID-19. Only in-frame clones appear in the TCRdb table, and some are missing; sequencing was by immunoSEQ multiplex PCR. The sample contains about 270,000 clones, about 87% of which appear only once. Sequencing input: PBMCs or T cells enriched from blood (not recorded which). Receptors originate from a woman aged 45 to 65 who had recovered from COVID-19.

The chain couples TRBV18 to TRBJ2-7; 9 positions agree with TRBD1. Germline-derived CDR1 and CDR2 are KGHSH and LQKENI. V trimming: 6 bases; J trimming: 4 bases; junction bases outside the gene matches: 10. CDR3 length: 15 residues. The CDR3 protein is CASSLGQGVFYEQYF. CDR3 nucleotide sequence: TGTGCCAGCTCCTTGGGACAGGGAGTGTTTTACGAGCAGTACTTC.

J is TRBJ2-7 and V is TRBV6-5; 8 positions agree with TRBD1. CDR1 is MNHEY, CDR2 SVGAGI, per germline. V lost 6 bases, J lost 6 bases, and 10 bases stayed unmatched. There are 14 residues in the CDR3. The DNA for the CDR3 is TGTGCCAGCAGAATCTCGGACAGGGTGGGCGAGCAGTACTTC. Its protein product is CASRISDRVGEQYF.

V usage is TRBV30 and J usage is TRBJ2-1; 12 positions match TRBD2. The CDR3 totals 15 residues. Germline V gene lookup returns CDR1 GTSNPN and CDR2 SVGIG (reference sequence). Unmatched junction bases numbered 11, after V lost 5 bases and J lost 9 bases. The CDR3 DNA reads TGTGCCTGGTCTGACGTCCTAGCGGGAGGGAGTGAGCAGTTCTTC. Its protein is CAWSDVLAGGSEQFF.

The chain couples TRBV10-2 to TRBJ1-1; D perhaps matches TRBD1 (5 bases). The CDR3 contains 13 residues. Trimming left V 5 bases short and J 2 bases short, with 9 bases between. Germline-derived CDR1 and CDR2 are WSHSY and SAAADI. The CDR3 region is CASSSTGNTEAFF. As DNA, the CDR3 is TGCGCCAGCAGTAGTACAGGCAACACTGAAGCTTTCTTT.

This clone was seen only a few times. The chain recombines TRBV18 with TRBJ1-2; TRBD1 matches at 8 bases. The CDR3 is 14 residues long. Germline V gene lookup returns CDR1 KGHSH and CDR2 LQKENI. V shed 4 bases, J shed 6 bases, and the junction held 7 bases outside the gene matches. The CDR3 protein is CASSRQGPVDGYTF. In nucleotides, the CDR3 is TGTGCCAGCTCACGACAGGGGCCCGTAGATGGCTACACCTTC.

The rearrangement uses TRBV7-2 and TRBJ1-4; 7 bases line up with TRBD1. The J segment lost 4 bases and the V segment lost 2 bases, leaving 7 bases of the junction unmatched. CDR1 is SGHTA and CDR2 is FQGNSA in the germline V gene. The CDR3 totals 16 residues. The CDR3 DNA reads TGTGCCAGCAGCTTACGTCCGACAGGGAGTAATGAAAAACTGTTTTTT. Amino acids: CASSLRPTGSNEKLFF. Full variable domain (missing parts from reference TRBV7-2 and TRBJ1-4): GAGVSQSPSNKVTEKGKDVELRCDPISGHTALYWYRQSLGQGLEFLIYFQGNSAPDKSGLPSDRFSAERTGGSVSTLTIQRTQQEDSAVYLCASSLRPTGSNEKLFFGSGTQLSVL.

The chain joins TRBV28 to TRBJ2-7, with D perhaps matching TRBD1 (5 bases). Trimming removed 3 bases from V and 0 bases from J, with 15 bases in between. Looked up from germline, CDR1 is MDHEN and CDR2 is SYDVKM. The CDR3 length is 16 residues. The CDR3 is CASSFRLDSLSYEQYF. In DNA, the CDR3 is TGTGCCAGCAGTTTCCGGCTAGACAGCCTCTCCTACGAGCAGTACTTC. Based on the CDR3 plus reference TRBV28 and TRBJ2-7, the full variable domain is DVKVTQSSRYLVKRTGEKVFLECVQDMDHENMFWYRQDPGLGLRLIYFSYDVKMKEKGDIPEGYSVSREKKERFSLILESASTNQTSMYLCASSFRLDSLSYEQYFGPGTRLTVT.

The chain joins TRBV4-3 to TRBJ1-3, with TRBD1 matching over 7 bases. V shed 3 bases and J 8 bases; nucleotides not matched to a gene: 7. CDR1 is LGHNA, CDR2 YSLEER, per germline. This CDR3 region has 14 residues. DNA of the CDR3: TGCGCCAGCAGCCAGGACAGGATCGCAGACACCATATATTTT. Its translation: CASSQDRIADTIYF.

The chain couples TRBV15 to TRBJ2-2, with D tentatively TRBD1 (6 bases). The V gene's germline CDR1 is LNHNV and CDR2 YYDKDF (reference sequence). CDR3 size: 16 residues. The V and J ends lost 3 bases and 7 bases respectively, with 18 bases between them. DNA of the CDR3: TGTGCCACCAGCAGGGTAGAGGGTCAGGGGAGCGGGGAGCTGTTTTTT. Its protein is CATSRVEGQGSGELFF. Full variable domain (remainder filled in from reference TRBV15 and TRBJ2-2): DAMVIQNPRYQVTQFGKPVTLSCSQTLNHNVMYWYQQKSSQAPKLLFHYYDKDFNNEADTPDNFQSRRPNTSFCFLDIRSPGLGDTAMYLCATSRVEGQGSGELFFGEGSRLTVL.

V and J are TRBV6-5 and TRBJ1-6; the match to TRBD1 covers 10 bases. Unmatched junction bases numbered 2, after V lost 6 bases and J lost 6 bases. This CDR3 has 14 amino acids. Germline V gene data show CDR1 as MNHEY and CDR2 as SVGAGI. The CDR3 DNA follows: TGTGCCAGCAGGGACAGGGGGTTTAATTCACCCCTCCACTTT. Residues: CASRDRGFNSPLHF.

V is TRBV28 and J is TRBJ2-3, with D perhaps matching TRBD2 (6 bases). This CDR3 has 16 residues. Germline V gene sequence: CDR1 MDHEN, CDR2 SYDVKM. Deletions cut 3 bases from V and 6 bases from J, with 19 bases between. The CDR3 nucleotides are TGTGCCAGCAGTTTTAATTATGGGGGGAAGCGGGATACGCAGTATTTT. It encodes CASSFNYGGKRDTQYF.

This chain uses TRBV29-1 with TRBJ2-7; D is perhaps TRBD1 (5 bases). The CDR3 sequence is 12 residues long. Germline V CDR1 and CDR2: SQVTM, ANQGSEA. V was pared by 4 bases and J by 3 bases, with 10 bases between. As DNA, the CDR3 is TGCAGCGTTGGACAGAGCCTCTACGAGCAGTACTTC. Its protein product is CSVGQSLYEQYF.

This rearrangement joins TRBV19 to TRBJ1-5; D possibly corresponds to TRBD1 (5 bases). V lost 0 bases, J lost 3 bases, and 12 bases lay in between. This CDR3 spans 16 amino acids. CDR1 LNHDA and CDR2 SQIVND come from the germline V gene (reference sequence). The CDR3 sequence: CASSIELTDNNQPQHF. DNA for the CDR3: TGTGCCAGTAGTATAGAGCTGACAGACAACAATCAGCCCCAGCATTTT.

The chain joins TRBV5-5 to TRBJ2-7, with D unclear. Germline values: CDR1 SGHKS, CDR2 YYEKEE (reference sequence). Trimming took 0 bases from V and 2 from J, leaving 12 bases between them. The CDR3 spans 15 residues. Written as DNA, the CDR3 is TGTGCCAGCAGCTTGGTAGGCCAGGTCACCTACGAGCAGTACTTC. Protein product: CASSLVGQVTYEQYF.

The J gene is TRBJ2-1, the V gene TRBV12-5; D is possibly TRBD2 (5 bases). With 2 bases removed from V and 2 bases from J, the gap between germline ends came to 10 bases. Germline CDR1 reads LGHNT; CDR2 reads FRNRAP. CDR3 length: 15 amino acids. The CDR3 DNA sequence: TGTGCTAGTGGTTTGATGCTAGCCACCTACAATGAGCAGTTCTTC. Protein: CASGLMLATYNEQFF.

This chain links TRBV6-6 with TRBJ2-5; 7 positions agree with TRBD2. CDR3 length equals 13 residues. Germline V gene sequence: CDR1 MNHNY, CDR2 SVGAGI (reference sequence). Trimming cost V 8 bases and J 5 bases; bases outside gene matches: 8. CDR3 coding DNA: TGTGCCAGCCTCCGCAAGGGAGGGGAGACCCAGTACTTC. This codes for CASLRKGGETQYF.

The CDR3 region is CASSQFTEAGGHTQYF. The CDR3 DNA is TGTGCCAGCAGCCAATTCACGGAAGCGGGAGGCCATACGCAGTATTTT. The chain links TRBV21-1 to TRBJ2-3; the table calls TRBD2, which could not be checked here. TRBV21-1 is labeled a pseudogene. The CDR3 sequence is 16 residues long.